Following are 6 T cell receptor beta chains from one sample sequenced in a study of blood T cell repertoires in COVID-19. The method was immunoSEQ multiplex PCR; TCRdb's version includes in-frame clones alone and lacks a portion of them. The sample includes 150,000 to 200,000 clones, 86% of them seen just once. Material: peripheral blood. The receptors derive from a man aged 55 to 70 with acute or convalescent COVID-19.

The chain uses TRBV30 and TRBJ2-1; TRBD2 aligns across 8 bases. Germline V gives CDR1 GTSNPN, CDR2 SVGIG (reference sequence). V dropped 0 bases and J dropped 6; count of bases not matched to a gene: 7. The CDR3 is 15 amino acids. CDR3 nucleotides: TGTGCCTGGAGTGTGCCGGGACTAGATTTCAATGAGCAGTTCTTC. It translates to CAWSVPGLDFNEQFF. Complete variable domain (other parts from reference TRBV30 and TRBJ2-1): SQTIHQWPATLVQPVGSPLSLECTVEGTSNPNLYWYRQAAGRGLQLLFYSVGIGQISSEVPQNLSASRPQDRQFILSSKKLLLSDSGFYLCAWSVPGLDFNEQFFGPGTRLTVL.

V is TRBV6-1 and J is TRBJ2-1, with 7 nucleotides matching TRBD1. After removal of 4 bases from V and 6 bases from J, the junction contained 12 bases not matched to a gene. This CDR3 has 16 residues. CDR1 MNHNS and CDR2 SASEGT come from the germline V gene. The CDR3 nucleotides are TGTGCCAGCAGTGCTATTGGGACAGCCCAAGGCAATGAGCAGTTCTTC. Its translation is CASSAIGTAQGNEQFF.

This chain links TRBV19 with TRBJ1-4; 11 nucleotides align to TRBD1. The CDR3 spans 16 residues. Looked up from germline, CDR1 is LNHDA and CDR2 is SQIVND (reference sequence). V gave up 5 bases and J gave up 8 bases; unmatched junction bases: 10. The CDR3 region is CASSGGPGQGEEKLFF. The DNA for the CDR3 is TGTGCCAGTAGTGGGGGACCGGGACAGGGGGAAGAAAAACTGTTTTTT. Looking up the rest from reference TRBV19 and TRBJ1-4 gives the full variable domain: DGGITQSPKYLFRKEGQNVTLSCEQNLNHDAMYWYRQDPGQGLRLIYYSQIVNDFQKGDIAEGYSVSREKKESFPLTVTSAQKNPTAFYLCASSGGPGQGEEKLFFGSGTQLSVL.

The V call is TRBV5-1, the J call TRBJ1-2; 7 bases agree with TRBD1. CDR1 is SGHRS, CDR2 YFSETQ, per germline. The V gene end was trimmed by 3 bases and the J gene end by 5 bases; junction bases not matched to a gene: 4. The CDR3 spans 13 residues. CDR3 sequence reads: CASSSGQKYGYTF. CDR3 nucleotides: TGCGCCAGCAGCTCGGGACAGAAGTATGGCTACACCTTC. Supplemented by reference TRBV5-1 and TRBJ1-2, the full variable domain reads KAGVTQTPRYLIKTRGQQVTLSCSPISGHRSVSWYQQTPGQGLQFLFEYFSETQRNKGNFPGRFSGRQFSNSRSEMNVSTLELGDSALYLCASSSGQKYGYTFGSGTRLTVV.

The rearrangement uses TRBV7-3 and TRBJ2-2; TRBD2 agrees at 9 bases. Germline trimming cut 4 bases from V and 8 bases from J; bases unmatched to any gene: 11. Per germline, CDR1 SGHTA and CDR2 FQGTGA. The CDR3 extends over 16 amino acids. The CDR3 spells CASSSPRGSGRGELFF. Written as DNA, the CDR3 is TGTGCCAGCAGCTCACCTCGCGGTAGCGGGAGAGGGGAGCTGTTTTTT. Full variable domain (missing parts from reference TRBV7-3 and TRBJ2-2): GAGVSQTPSNKVTEKGKYVELRCDPISGHTALYWYRQSLGQGPEFLIYFQGTGAADDSGLPNDRFFAVRPEGSVSTLKIQRTERGDSAVYLCASSSPRGSGRGELFFGEGSRLTVL.

This clone was detected once. The chain uses TRBV18 and TRBJ1-1; 9 bases line up with TRBD1. CDR3 length equals 13 residues. Germline lookup yields CDR1 KGHSH and CDR2 LQKENI. J lost 4 bases, V lost 9 bases, and 6 bases had no gene match. CDR3 loop: CASRQGVGTEAFF. The DNA of the CDR3 is TGTGCCAGTCGACAGGGGGTGGGCACTGAAGCTTTCTTT.